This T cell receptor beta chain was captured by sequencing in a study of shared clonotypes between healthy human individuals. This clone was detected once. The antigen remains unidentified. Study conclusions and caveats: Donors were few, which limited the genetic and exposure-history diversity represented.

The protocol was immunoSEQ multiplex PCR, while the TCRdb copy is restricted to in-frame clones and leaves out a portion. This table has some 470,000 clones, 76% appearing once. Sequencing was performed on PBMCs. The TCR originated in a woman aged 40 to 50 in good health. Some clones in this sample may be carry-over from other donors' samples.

Here the CDR3 reads CASSLAGTGPSDTQYF. The CDR3 coding sequence is TGTGCCAGCAGCTTGGCCGGGACAGGGCCATCAGATACGCAGTATTTT. The gene calls are TRBV7-2 and TRBJ2-3; TRBD1 aligns across 9 bases. CDR1 is SGHTA and CDR2 is FQGNSA in the germline V gene. The junction had 8 bases not matched to a gene; V was cut back by 3 bases and J by 4 bases. The CDR3 runs 16 residues.